This T cell receptor (beta chain) was sequenced for a study of early T cells in non-severe SARS-CoV-2 infection. This clonotype occurred a few times. Individual cDNA molecules were tagged with unique molecular identifiers, the study reported. TCRdb reprocessed the 5' RACE reads via MiXCR and lists one record per CDR3 protein. The sample lists 55,000 to 70,000 distinct CDR3 sequences; approximately 9.3% were seen once. The germline V gene encodes CDR1 SGHRS and CDR2 YFSETQ. The CDR3 extends over 12 amino acids. Trimming pared 3 bases from V and 12 bases from J, leaving 16 bases between. Sequenced material: whole blood. The source of this sequence is an adult who was a healthcare worker with PCR-confirmed SARS-CoV-2 infection or an uninfected control (not recorded which). The chain has TRBV5-1 and TRBJ2-7; D possibly uses TRBD1 or TRBD2 (5 bases each). CDR3 loop: CASSWDGPIPYF. CDR3 sequence (DNA): TGCGCCAGCAGCTGGGACGGACCCATTCCGTACTTC.